This passage covers 20 T cell receptor beta chains from one sample sequenced in a study of T cells in Graves' hyperthyroidism and ophthalmopathy (dated by TCRdb to between 2018 and 2021). Preparation of the library involved multiplex PCR. TCRdb records Illumina HiSeq 2000 as the sequencer. The TCR beta CDR3 regions were amplified from RNA transcripts. For the first round of RT-PCR on the TCR CDR3, the HTBI primer set was used together with the Qiagen OneStep RT-PCR kit. The public reads were run again by TCRdb, first through fastp at Q25 and then through MiXCR, and only productive beta chains were kept. Rows merge per CDR3 protein into single entries with the most common DNA and genes. The sample table lists about 570,000 distinct CDR3 sequences, more than 45% of them with a count of one. The ten largest clonotypes hold 15% to 20% of the sample. Sequenced sample: peripheral blood or thyroid tissue (not recorded which). The receptors come from an adult woman with Graves' disease, either hyperthyroidism or ophthalmopathy (not recorded which).

The genes are TRBV24-1 and TRBJ2-2, with D hard to call. The CDR3 runs to 15 residues. Germline CDR1 and CDR2: KGHDR and SFDVKD. Trimming shortened V by 4 bases and J by 1 base, and 9 bases separated the two germline ends. The CDR3 sequence is CATSEPSRNTGELFF. CDR3 DNA: TGTGCCACCAGTGAGCCGTCGCGGAACACCGGGGAGCTGTTTTTT.

The sample holds many counts of this clonotype. This chain links TRBV7-2 with TRBJ1-1; 9 nucleotides agree with TRBD1. The CDR3 sequence is 15 residues long. V was clipped by 1 base and J by 5 bases; unmatched bases: 5. Germline values: CDR1 SGHTA, CDR2 FQGNSA. The CDR3 nucleotides are TGTGCCAGCAGCTTAGTGGGGACAGGGCGGACTGAAGCTTTCTTT. It codes for CASSLVGTGRTEAFF.

The chain uses TRBV14 and TRBJ1-6; D is perhaps TRBD1 (6 bases). The length of the CDR3 is 17 residues. V was shortened by 0 bases and J by 8 bases, with 17 bases between the two germline ends. The germline gives CDR1 SGHDN, CDR2 FVKESK. CDR3 residues: CASSQESPGTSYSPLHF. CDR3 bases: TGTGCCAGCAGCCAAGAATCTCCCGGGACAAGTTATTCACCCCTCCACTTT.

This clonotype was counted between two and nine times. This chain links TRBV7-2 with TRBJ1-1, with D hard to call. The germline V gene encodes CDR1 SGHTA and CDR2 FQGNSA. Trimming took off 5 bases at V and 2 bases at J, with 9 bases between the two ends. This CDR3 region has 13 residues. CDR3: CASSQSLNTEAFF. CDR3 coding DNA: TGTGCCAGCAGCCAAAGCCTAAACACTGAAGCTTTCTTT.

V gene TRBV7-8 combines with J gene TRBJ2-2; 13 nucleotides agree with TRBD2. The germline CDR1 and CDR2 sequences are SGHVS and FQNEAQ. The trim removed 1 base at V and 3 bases at J, leaving 2 bases unmatched. This CDR3 has 17 amino acids. The CDR3 nucleotides are TGTGCCAGCAGCTTAGAACTAGCGGGAGGGGACACCGGGGAGCTGTTTTTT. The encoded protein is CASSLELAGGDTGELFF.

There are many counts of this clonotype. The V call is TRBV9, the J call TRBJ1-2; tentative D call: TRBD1 (5 bases). This CDR3 has 12 amino acids. V was clipped by 3 bases and J by 12 bases, with 15 bases between them. The germline V gene has CDR1 SGDLS and CDR2 YYNGEE. The CDR3 sequence is CASSGGSRGDTF. The CDR3 nucleotides read TGTGCCAGCAGCGGGGGGAGCCGGGGTGACACCTTC. Together with reference TRBV9 and TRBJ1-2, the CDR3 gives the full variable domain: DSGVTQTPKHLITATGQRVTLRCSPRSGDLSVYWYQQSLDQGLQFLIQYYNGEERAKGNILERFSAQQFPDLHSELNLSSLELGDSALYFCASSGGSRGDTFGSGTRLTVV.

Of note for this clonotype: At one of its ends the junction is not consistent with the germline gene, which may arise from a read error. The V gene is TRBV7-9, the J gene TRBJ2-2, with D perhaps matching TRBD1 (5 bases). This CDR3 is built from 13 residues. Germline V gives CDR1 SEHNR, CDR2 FQNEAQ (reference sequence). The CDR3 sequence is CASSWQVSGALFF. The DNA for the CDR3 is TGTGCCAGCAGCTGGCAGGTGTCTGGGGCGCTGTTTTTT.

V gene TRBV2 combines with J gene TRBJ1-5; D call uncertain. Looked up from germline, CDR1 is SNHLY and CDR2 is FYNNEI. CDR3 length: 13 residues. Deletions cut 8 bases from V and 5 bases from J, with 13 bases between. The CDR3 reads CASVSSLHQPQHF. The CDR3 region has the DNA TGTGCCAGCGTGTCCAGCTTACATCAGCCCCAGCATTTT.

The chain carries TRBV7-9 and TRBJ2-7; TRBD1 matches at 7 bases. This CDR3 is 15 amino acids long. CDR1 and CDR2 from the germline V gene are SEHNR and FQNEAQ (reference sequence). The V and J ends lost 4 bases and 2 bases, in that order; junction bases with no gene match: 8. The CDR3 region is CASSSDREFPYEQYF. DNA for the CDR3: TGTGCCAGCAGCTCAGACAGGGAATTCCCCTACGAGCAGTACTTC.

The V and J genes are TRBV5-1 and TRBJ1-5, with TRBD1 as a possible D gene (5 bases). The CDR3 contains 14 residues. Per the germline V gene, CDR1 is SGHRS and CDR2 is YFSETQ. V was clipped by 2 bases and J by 7 bases, with 13 bases between them. The CDR3 sequence is CASSFNGGGQPQHF. CDR3 nucleotide sequence: TGCGCCAGCAGCTTCAATGGGGGAGGGCAGCCCCAGCATTTT.

V usage is TRBV24-1 and J usage is TRBJ1-5; 10 positions agree with TRBD1. The CDR3 is made up of 18 amino acids. V was clipped by 6 bases and J by 2 bases; unmatched bases: 12. The germline V gene has CDR1 KGHDR and CDR2 SFDVKD. CDR3 coding DNA: TGTGCCACCAGTTCGCCGGGACAGGGGTATTGGGGCAATCAGCCCCAGCATTTT. Translating it yields CATSSPGQGYWGNQPQHF.

With regard to this clonotype: This may arise from a read error, as a much more abundant clone is one base away. The V gene is TRBV6-5, the J gene TRBJ1-1, with D uncertain. Germline CDR1 is MNHEY and CDR2 is SVGAGI. This CDR3 has 14 residues. CDR3 protein: CAGSPTAENTEAFF. The CDR3 DNA follows: TGTGCCGGCAGCCCCACGGCGGAGAACACTGAAGCTTTCTTT.

The table lists this clonotype with many counts. The chain carries TRBV6-1 and TRBJ1-5; TRBD1 aligns across 7 bases. In germline, CDR1 is MNHNS, CDR2 SASEGT. V was clipped by 5 bases and J by 0 bases; unmatched bases: 4. This CDR3 spans 15 amino acids. CDR3 loop: CASSTGVLSNQPQHF. In DNA, the CDR3 is TGTGCCAGCAGTACAGGGGTTCTTAGCAATCAGCCCCAGCATTTT.

The V call is TRBV2, the J call TRBJ2-5, with TRBD2 identical over 12 bases. Germline V gene data show CDR1 as SNHLY and CDR2 as FYNNEI. With V trimmed by 6 bases and J by 0 bases, 5 bases remained unmatched. CDR3 length: 16 amino acids. The CDR3 reads CASREGLAGNQETQYF. DNA of the CDR3: TGTGCCAGCAGGGAGGGACTAGCGGGCAACCAAGAGACCCAGTACTTC.

This clonotype came up once. The V gene is TRBV29-1, the J gene TRBJ1-2, with no clear D. Germline CDR1 and CDR2: SQVTM and ANQGSEA. This CDR3 comprises 12 residues. Trimming shortened V by 8 bases and J by 4 bases, and 14 bases separated the two germline ends. The CDR3 here is CSQALTGYGYTF. CDR3 in DNA: TGCAGCCAAGCCTTGACGGGCTATGGCTACACCTTC.

This clonotype was seen once. This rearrangement joins TRBV19 to TRBJ1-5; weak D call: TRBD1 (5 bases). Trimming shortened V by 6 bases and J by 9 bases, and 21 bases separated the two germline ends. The CDR3 consists of 15 residues. Looked up from germline, CDR1 is LNHDA and CDR2 is SQIVND (reference sequence). In DNA, the CDR3 is TGTGCCAGTAGAGGCGGAGGGACCCCTCTGTCGCCCCAGCATTTT. Amino acid sequence: CASRGGGTPLSPQHF.

The chain employs TRBV5-1 and TRBJ1-2, with unresolved D. There are 14 residues in the CDR3. Germline values: CDR1 SGHRS, CDR2 YFSETQ. Between the trimmed V and J ends, which lost 0 bases and 4 bases, there was a span of 10 bases. CDR3 residues: CASSLARRTYGYTF. The CDR3 DNA follows: TGCGCCAGCAGCTTGGCCCGGCGGACCTATGGCTACACCTTC.

V usage is TRBV7-9 and J usage is TRBJ2-7, with D possibly matching TRBD1 (6 bases). The V gene's germline CDR1 is SEHNR and CDR2 FQNEAQ (reference sequence). V lost 6 bases and J 4 bases, leaving 13 bases between the germline ends. The length of the CDR3 is 13 residues. The CDR3 is CASSASRGYEQYF. CDR3 in DNA: TGTGCCAGCAGTGCTTCCAGGGGTTACGAGCAGTACTTC.

The chain is built from TRBV6-1 and TRBJ1-1, with D perhaps TRBD1 (6 bases). With 5 bases removed from V and 9 bases from J, the gap between germline ends came to 13 bases. Per the germline V gene, CDR1 is MNHNS and CDR2 is SASEGT. The CDR3 sequence is 12 residues long. The CDR3 is CASSPAGGKAFF. DNA of the CDR3: TGTGCCAGCAGTCCCGCCGGGGGCAAAGCTTTCTTT.

This clonotype came up a few times. This chain links TRBV7-9 with TRBJ1-4; 9 bases line up with TRBD1. Germline CDR1 SEHNR, CDR2 FQNEAQ (reference sequence). Trimming took 1 base from V and 3 from J; bases not matched to a gene: 6. This CDR3 spans 17 amino acids. DNA of the CDR3: TGTGCCAGCAGCTTAGGAACAGGGGGCGAGGCTAATGAAAAACTGTTTTTT. This gives the protein CASSLGTGGEANEKLFF. The whole variable domain, filled in from reference TRBV7-9 and TRBJ1-4, reads DTGVSQNPRHKITKRGQNVTFRCDPISEHNRLYWYRQTLGQGPEFLTYFQNEAQLEKSRLLSDRFSAERPKGSFSTLEIQRTEQGDSAMYLCASSLGTGGEANEKLFFGSGTQLSVL.